The following is a T cell receptor (beta chain) sequence with its context. This specimen belongs to a study of blood T cell repertoires in COVID-19. Across the study: Sample material is recorded as cDNA or gDNA derived from T cells, B-cell-depleted T cells, or PBMCs.

Method: immunoSEQ multiplex PCR; TCRdb's copy keeps in-frame clones and lacks some. The data contain around 180,000 clones, 88% of them singletons. The CDR3 has 14 residues. Germline values: CDR1 MGHRA, CDR2 YSYEKL. V gave up 3 bases and J gave up 5 bases, with 13 bases separating them. V and J are TRBV4-1 and TRBJ2-5, with a weak D call TRBD1 (7 bases). Input material: peripheral blood. The sequence was obtained from a man aged 55 to 70 with acute or convalescent COVID-19. The DNA of the CDR3 is TGCGCCAGCAGCCACCCGACAGGGAGGGAGACCCAGTACTTC. Residues: CASSHPTGRETQYF.